The 3 T cell receptor beta chains given below trace back to one sample, sequenced in a study of blood T cell repertoires in COVID-19. The repertoire was sequenced with immunoSEQ multiplex PCR; TCRdb's copy has only in-frame clones and lacks some. The sample shows 100,000 to 150,000 clones, roughly 88% of them seen only once. Sequencing was carried out using peripheral blood. These receptors all come from a middle-aged man with acute or convalescent COVID-19.

The chain couples TRBV24-1 to TRBJ2-1, with 8 bases aligning to TRBD1. The CDR3 length is 16 residues. J lost 2 bases, V lost 4 bases, and 6 bases had no gene match. The V gene's germline CDR1 is KGHDR and CDR2 SFDVKD. The DNA of the CDR3 is TGTGCCACCAGTGACTGGACAGGGTGGGCCTACAATGAGCAGTTCTTC. This encodes CATSDWTGWAYNEQFF.

V gene TRBV5-1 combines with J gene TRBJ2-1; 9 positions match TRBD1. Germline CDR1 and CDR2: SGHRS and YFSETQ. The CDR3 consists of 15 residues. V dropped 4 bases and J dropped 7; count of bases not matched to a gene: 9. CDR3 DNA sequence: TGCGCCAGCAGCGCCGGGACAGGGACGGGGAATGAGCAGTTCTTC. Translating gives CASSAGTGTGNEQFF.

The chain has TRBV21-1 and TRBJ2-7; the tabulated D call, TRBD2, remains unverified against the DNA. TRBV21-1 is recorded as a pseudogene. The CDR3 covers 15 residues. The CDR3 protein is CASSTRDGSSYEQYF. CDR3 nucleotides: TGTGCCAGCAGCACGCGGGACGGGAGCTCCTACGAGCAGTACTTC.